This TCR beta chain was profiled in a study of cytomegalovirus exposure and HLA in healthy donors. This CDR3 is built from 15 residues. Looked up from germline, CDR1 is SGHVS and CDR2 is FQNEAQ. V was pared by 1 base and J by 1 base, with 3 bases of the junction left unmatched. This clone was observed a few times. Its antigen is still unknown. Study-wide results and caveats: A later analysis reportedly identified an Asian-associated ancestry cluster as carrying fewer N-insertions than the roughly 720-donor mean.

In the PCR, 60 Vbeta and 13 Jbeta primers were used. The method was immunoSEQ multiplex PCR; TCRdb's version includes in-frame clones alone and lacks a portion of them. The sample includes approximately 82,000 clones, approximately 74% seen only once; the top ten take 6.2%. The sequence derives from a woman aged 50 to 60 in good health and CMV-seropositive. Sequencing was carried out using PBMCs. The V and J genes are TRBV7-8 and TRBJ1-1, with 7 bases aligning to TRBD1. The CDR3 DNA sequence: TGTGCCAGCAGCTTAGATTCAGGGGGGAACACTGAAGCTTTCTTT. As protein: CASSLDSGGNTEAFF.